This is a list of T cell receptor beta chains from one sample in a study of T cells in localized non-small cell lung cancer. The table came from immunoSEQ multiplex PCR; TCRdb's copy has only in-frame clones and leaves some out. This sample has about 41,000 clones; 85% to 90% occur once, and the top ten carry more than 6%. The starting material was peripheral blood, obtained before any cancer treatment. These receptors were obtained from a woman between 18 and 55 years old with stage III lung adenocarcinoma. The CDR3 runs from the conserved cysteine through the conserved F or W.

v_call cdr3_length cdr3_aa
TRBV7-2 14 CASTAPGRFYGYTF
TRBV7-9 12 CASSLGHPYPHF
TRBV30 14 CAWKFLGEGAEAFF
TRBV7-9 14 CASSSPGGPYEQYF
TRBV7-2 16 CASSTTPRTGGYGYTF
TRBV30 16 CAWSVPGWNSGNTIYF
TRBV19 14 CASSDPGAKETQYF
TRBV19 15 CASSIWPGRNQPQHF
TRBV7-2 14 CASSLISRQETQYF
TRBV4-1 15 CASSQVRASMETQYF
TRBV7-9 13 CASTFIDRDEAFF
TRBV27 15 CASRQGAPGWDIQYF
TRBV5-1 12 CASSFEGTEAFF
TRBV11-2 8 CASPAGAF
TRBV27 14 CASSLGLNTGELFF
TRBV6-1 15 CASSDPYGGNTEAFF
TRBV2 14 CASSGESYNSPLHF